Listed below are T cell receptor beta chains from one sample, sequenced in a study of monozygotic twins with inflammatory bowel disease. TCRdb derives one entry per CDR3 protein from the 5' RACE reads, leaving out DNA. This specimen shows around 220,000 distinct CDR3 sequences; the ten leading clones hold around 7.6%. Sequencing used blood. The receptors were gathered from a human donor with ulcerative colitis or Crohn's disease, or a healthy co-twin of an affected twin (not recorded which). The CDR3 runs from the conserved cysteine through the conserved F or W.

>TRBJ2-2|TRBV20-1
CSARTQGNTGELFF
>TRBJ2-1|TRBV4-2
CASSHPLGLADSSYNEQFF
>TRBJ2-7|TRBV5-1
CASSFAGINEQYF
>TRBJ1-1|TRBV29-1
CSVRSPWNTEAFF
>TRBJ2-1|TRBV24-1
CATSDSEGSYNEQFF
>TRBJ1-1|TRBV7-9
CASSLYQGDTEAFF
>TRBJ1-6|TRBV2
CASSDGRTSSPLHF
>TRBJ2-3|TRBV4-3
CASSQEPGTDTQYF
>TRBJ2-7|TRBV3-1
CASSPSKTPTNEQYF
>TRBJ2-5|TRBV28
CASTSGDFQETQYF
>TRBJ2-7|TRBV6-2/TRBV6-3
CASSLDGSYEQYF
>TRBJ2-2|TRBV5-1
CASSLGQESTGELFF
>TRBJ2-3|TRBV12-3/TRBV12-4
CASSPGTDTDTQYF
>TRBJ1-2|TRBV7-8
CASSLGGVDYGYTF
>TRBJ1-1|TRBV12-3/TRBV12-4
CASTPIGNTEAFF
>TRBJ2-6|TRBV4-1
CASSQERTVGANVLTF
>TRBJ2-1|TRBV20-1
CSAGGLADNEQFF
>TRBJ2-1|TRBV28
CASSPPTLSSYNEQFF
>TRBJ1-6|TRBV27
CASSNGRGRPLHF
>TRBJ2-1|TRBV30
CASPSDRGMSEQFF
>TRBJ1-1|TRBV9
CASSALDRNTEAFF
>TRBJ1-4|TRBV27
CASSSLAGGTEKLFF
>TRBJ2-3|TRBV3-1
CASSLDEMGAPSTDTQYF
>TRBJ1-6|TRBV11-2
CASSLDRWTAFYSPLHF
>TRBJ2-1|TRBV29-1
CSVTGAANNEQFF
>TRBJ1-1|TRBV4-3
CASSHAGTGTEAFF
>TRBJ2-2|TRBV5-1
CASSLDTGGTGELFF
>TRBJ2-7|TRBV20-1
CSARGQGVSEQYF
>TRBJ1-1|TRBV30
CAWSWGTQNTEAFF
>TRBJ2-7|TRBV20-1
CSAPSGQGSYEQYF
>TRBJ1-2|TRBV7-9
CASSHLQSDLNYGYTF
>TRBJ1-3|TRBV7-6
CASSVTGGASGNTIYF
>TRBJ2-1|TRBV7-2
CASSLATAYNEQFF
>TRBJ1-1|TRBV7-2
CASSWGRGNTEAFF
>TRBJ2-3|TRBV20-1
CSASPRTSAAVMDTQYF
>TRBJ2-2|TRBV10-3
CAIRRQGNPGELFF
>TRBJ2-7|TRBV5-6
CASSGTVSYEQYF
>TRBJ2-1|TRBV1
CASPGGRKNRYNEQFF
>TRBJ1-5|TRBV7-6
CASSPDGGDPQHF
>TRBJ2-1|TRBV14
CASSQDMRASGNEQFF